The rows below give T cell receptor beta chains drawn from one sample of a study of CD8 T cells in ankylosing spondylitis. In TCRdb, the 5' RACE reads were re-called with MiXCR into one record per CDR3 protein. The data show about 540,000 distinct CDR3 sequences, approximately 11% seen once. Material for sequencing was blood, either unsorted or a sorted T cell fraction (not recorded which). The origin of the receptors is a male donor with ankylosing spondylitis. The CDR3 runs from the conserved cysteine through the conserved F or W. The order of the fields is J gene, CDR3 length, V gene, D gene, clone size, CDR3 protein, CDR3 DNA. The D gene is left open where the match is weak. A clone size is listed for some rows: how often the clone was seen (once, few, many), or a class if it is expanded.

j_call: TRBJ1-2
cdr3_length: 14
v_call: TRBV12-3/TRBV12-4
d_call: TRBD1
clone_size: -
cdr3_aa: CASSSAHRGGGYTF
cdr3_nt: TGTGCCAGCAGTTCAGCCCACAGGGGTGGTGGCTACACCTTC

j_call: TRBJ1-5
cdr3_length: 14
v_call: TRBV3-1
d_call: TRBD1
clone_size: few
cdr3_aa: CASGRDSHNQPQHF
cdr3_nt: TGTGCCAGCGGCCGGGACAGCCACAATCAGCCCCAGCATTTT

j_call: TRBJ1-5
cdr3_length: 15
v_call: TRBV2
d_call: -
clone_size: many
cdr3_aa: CASSDSHNSNQPQHF
cdr3_nt: TGTGCCAGCAGCGACTCTCACAATAGCAATCAGCCCCAGCATTTT

j_call: TRBJ2-1
cdr3_length: 16
v_call: TRBV20-1
d_call: TRBD2
clone_size: many
cdr3_aa: CSAGLAGGPFYNEQFF
cdr3_nt: TGCAGTGCTGGGCTAGCGGGAGGGCCTTTCTACAATGAGCAGTTCTTC

j_call: TRBJ1-4
cdr3_length: 12
v_call: TRBV29-1
d_call: TRBD1
clone_size: few
cdr3_aa: CSVPTGGEKLFF
cdr3_nt: TGCAGCGTCCCGACAGGGGGCGAAAAACTGTTTTTT

j_call: TRBJ1-2
cdr3_length: 13
v_call: TRBV20-1
d_call: -
clone_size: -
cdr3_aa: CSARYTPNYGYTF
cdr3_nt: TGCAGTGCTAGATATACTCCGAACTATGGCTACACCTTC

j_call: TRBJ2-7
cdr3_length: 14
v_call: TRBV11-2
d_call: -
clone_size: -
cdr3_aa: CASSPSTRGHEQYF
cdr3_nt: TGTGCCAGCAGCCCTTCGACGCGAGGGCACGAGCAGTACTTC

j_call: TRBJ2-2
cdr3_length: 15
v_call: TRBV12-3/TRBV12-4
d_call: TRBD2
clone_size: many
cdr3_aa: CASSPRTSSTGELFF
cdr3_nt: TGTGCCAGCAGTCCCCGGACTAGCAGCACCGGGGAGCTGTTTTTT

j_call: TRBJ2-2
cdr3_length: 14
v_call: TRBV6-5
d_call: -
clone_size: few
cdr3_aa: CASSYSDWDSELFF
cdr3_nt: TGTGCCAGCAGTTACTCGGACTGGGACTCCGAGCTGTTTTTT

j_call: TRBJ1-1
cdr3_length: 15
v_call: TRBV7-2
d_call: -
clone_size: few
cdr3_aa: CASSLALNRDTEAFF
cdr3_nt: TGTGCCAGCAGCTTAGCGCTAAACAGGGACACTGAAGCTTTCTTT

j_call: TRBJ2-5
cdr3_length: 15
v_call: TRBV6-5
d_call: TRBD2
clone_size: -
cdr3_aa: CASSLPATSDGTQYF
cdr3_nt: TGTGCCAGCAGTCTACCGGCCACTAGCGATGGTACCCAGTACTTC

j_call: TRBJ1-2
cdr3_length: 14
v_call: TRBV7-2
d_call: TRBD1
clone_size: -
cdr3_aa: CASSPGTGVHGYTF
cdr3_nt: TGTGCCAGCAGCCCCGGGACAGGGGTTCATGGCTACACCTTC

j_call: TRBJ2-2
cdr3_length: 11
v_call: TRBV12-5
d_call: -
clone_size: many
cdr3_aa: CASGGTGELFF
cdr3_nt: TGTGCTAGTGGTGGAACCGGGGAGCTGTTTTTT

j_call: TRBJ2-2
cdr3_length: 14
v_call: TRBV20-1
d_call: TRBD2
clone_size: many
cdr3_aa: CSARGLAGAGELFF
cdr3_nt: TGCAGTGCTAGAGGACTAGCGGGAGCCGGGGAGCTGTTTTTT

j_call: TRBJ2-3
cdr3_length: 14
v_call: TRBV29-1
d_call: -
clone_size: -
cdr3_aa: CSVEGGKGADTQYF
cdr3_nt: TGCAGCGTTGAAGGCGGGAAGGGAGCAGATACGCAGTATTTT

j_call: TRBJ2-1
cdr3_length: 15
v_call: TRBV5-1
d_call: TRBD2
clone_size: -
cdr3_aa: CASSLGLAGPNEQFF
cdr3_nt: TGCGCCAGCAGCTTGGGGCTAGCGGGACCCAATGAGCAGTTCTTC

j_call: TRBJ2-7
cdr3_length: 11
v_call: TRBV20-1
d_call: -
clone_size: -
cdr3_aa: CSASIPNEQYF
cdr3_nt: TGCAGTGCTAGCATTCCGAACGAGCAGTACTTC

j_call: TRBJ2-1
cdr3_length: 16
v_call: TRBV5-1
d_call: TRBD2
clone_size: many
cdr3_aa: CASSLDVAGAYNEQFF
cdr3_nt: TGCGCCAGCAGCTTGGATGTAGCGGGAGCCTACAATGAGCAGTTCTTC

j_call: TRBJ1-2
cdr3_length: 11
v_call: TRBV7-9
d_call: -
clone_size: few
cdr3_aa: CASSLRYGYTF
cdr3_nt: TGTGCCAGCAGCTTAAGATATGGCTACACCTTC

j_call: TRBJ2-5
cdr3_length: 13
v_call: TRBV20-1
d_call: TRBD2
clone_size: -
cdr3_aa: CSLVLAGKETQYF
cdr3_nt: TGCAGTCTAGTGTTAGCGGGAAAAGAGACCCAGTACTTC

j_call: TRBJ2-5
cdr3_length: 14
v_call: TRBV5-1
d_call: -
clone_size: many
cdr3_aa: CASSPASQVETQYF
cdr3_nt: TGCGCCAGCAGCCCCGCTAGTCAGGTGGAGACCCAGTACTTC

j_call: TRBJ1-5
cdr3_length: 17
v_call: TRBV5-5
d_call: -
clone_size: few
cdr3_aa: CASSLELGAGWNQPQHF
cdr3_nt: TGTGCCAGCAGCTTGGAACTCGGCGCTGGGTGGAATCAGCCCCAGCATTTT

j_call: TRBJ1-4
cdr3_length: 14
v_call: TRBV20-1
d_call: TRBD1
clone_size: -
cdr3_aa: CSAPGGTTNEKLFF
cdr3_nt: TGCAGTGCTCCAGGGGGGACGACTAATGAAAAACTGTTTTTT

j_call: TRBJ1-3
cdr3_length: 15
v_call: TRBV12-3/TRBV12-4
d_call: -
clone_size: few
cdr3_aa: CASSPSGTAGNTIYF
cdr3_nt: TGTGCCAGCAGTCCCTCCGGGACGGCCGGAAACACCATATATTTT

j_call: TRBJ2-5
cdr3_length: 13
v_call: TRBV25-1
d_call: -
clone_size: few
cdr3_aa: CASSEPAVSAQYF
cdr3_nt: TGTGCCAGCAGTGAACCAGCGGTCTCGGCCCAGTACTTC

j_call: TRBJ2-5
cdr3_length: 15
v_call: TRBV5-1
d_call: -
clone_size: few
cdr3_aa: CASSVVLGDQETQYF
cdr3_nt: TGCGCCAGCAGCGTAGTCCTTGGGGATCAAGAGACCCAGTACTTC

j_call: TRBJ2-7
cdr3_length: 15
v_call: TRBV7-2
d_call: TRBD2
clone_size: -
cdr3_aa: CASSPTSGSWYEQYF
cdr3_nt: TGTGCCAGCAGCCCTACTAGCGGGAGCTGGTACGAGCAGTACTTC

j_call: TRBJ2-1
cdr3_length: 14
v_call: TRBV20-1
d_call: -
clone_size: -
cdr3_aa: CSARPGSSYNEQFF
cdr3_nt: TGCAGTGCTAGGCCAGGAAGCTCCTACAATGAGCAGTTCTTC

j_call: TRBJ2-1
cdr3_length: 12
v_call: TRBV20-1
d_call: TRBD2
clone_size: few
cdr3_aa: CSPGTNYNEQFF
cdr3_nt: TGCAGCCCCGGGACTAACTACAATGAGCAGTTCTTC

j_call: TRBJ2-2
cdr3_length: 17
v_call: TRBV5-1
d_call: TRBD2
clone_size: few
cdr3_aa: CASTLALAGGGTGELFF
cdr3_nt: TGCGCCAGCACCTTGGCTCTAGCGGGAGGAGGCACCGGGGAGCTGTTTTTT

j_call: TRBJ1-3
cdr3_length: 14
v_call: TRBV29-1
d_call: -
clone_size: few
cdr3_aa: CSVGDGRSGNTIYF
cdr3_nt: TGCAGCGTTGGCGACGGGCGCTCTGGAAACACCATATATTTT

j_call: TRBJ2-3
cdr3_length: 17
v_call: TRBV3-1
d_call: TRBD2
clone_size: -
cdr3_aa: CASSQELPGGGADTQYF
cdr3_nt: TGTGCCAGCAGCCAAGAATTACCGGGAGGAGGAGCAGATACGCAGTATTTT

j_call: TRBJ2-2
cdr3_length: 15
v_call: TRBV2
d_call: TRBD2
clone_size: few
cdr3_aa: CASSGGGRITGELFF
cdr3_nt: TGTGCCAGCAGTGGTGGCGGGAGGATCACCGGGGAGCTGTTTTTT

j_call: TRBJ1-3
cdr3_length: 16
v_call: TRBV5-1
d_call: TRBD1
clone_size: few
cdr3_aa: CASSLAWTGPGNTIYF
cdr3_nt: TGCGCCAGCAGCTTGGCGTGGACAGGACCTGGAAACACCATATATTTT

j_call: TRBJ1-3
cdr3_length: 17
v_call: TRBV15
d_call: -
clone_size: -
cdr3_aa: CATSKLGGRSSGNTIYF
cdr3_nt: TGTGCCACCAGCAAACTGGGCGGGAGGAGCTCTGGAAACACCATATATTTT

j_call: TRBJ2-5
cdr3_length: 14
v_call: TRBV20-1
d_call: TRBD2
clone_size: few
cdr3_aa: CSASVSSGRVTQYF
cdr3_nt: TGCAGTGCTAGTGTGTCTAGCGGGAGGGTGACCCAGTACTTC

j_call: TRBJ1-1
cdr3_length: 16
v_call: TRBV15
d_call: -
clone_size: -
cdr3_aa: CATSPRTGREDTEAFF
cdr3_nt: TGTGCCACCAGCCCTAGAACAGGGAGAGAGGACACTGAAGCTTTCTTT

j_call: TRBJ2-1
cdr3_length: 17
v_call: TRBV12-3/TRBV12-4
d_call: TRBD2
clone_size: many
cdr3_aa: CASSLNLLAGGVNEQFF
cdr3_nt: TGTGCCAGCAGTTTAAACCTCCTAGCGGGAGGGGTGAATGAGCAGTTCTTC

j_call: TRBJ2-1
cdr3_length: 19
v_call: TRBV12-3/TRBV12-4
d_call: TRBD2
clone_size: many
cdr3_aa: CASSFRLAGGSLASNEQFF
cdr3_nt: TGTGCCAGCAGTTTCCGACTAGCGGGAGGGTCCTTGGCTTCCAATGAGCAGTTCTTC

j_call: TRBJ2-7
cdr3_length: 14
v_call: TRBV12-3/TRBV12-4
d_call: -
clone_size: few
cdr3_aa: CASSLSGATYEQYF
cdr3_nt: TGTGCCAGCAGTTTATCCGGGGCAACCTACGAGCAGTACTTC

j_call: TRBJ1-5
cdr3_length: 15
v_call: TRBV12-3/TRBV12-4
d_call: -
clone_size: -
cdr3_aa: CASSDGQLINQPQHF
cdr3_nt: TGTGCCAGCAGCGACGGACAGCTTATCAATCAGCCCCAGCATTTT

j_call: TRBJ1-1
cdr3_length: 14
v_call: TRBV5-1
d_call: -
clone_size: -
cdr3_aa: CASATGGLNTEAFF
cdr3_nt: TGCGCCAGCGCCACGGGGGGTTTGAACACTGAAGCTTTCTTT